The 25 T cell receptor beta chains given below trace back to one sample, sequenced in a study of T cell changes during pregnancy in multiple sclerosis. The repertoire was sequenced with immunoSEQ multiplex PCR; TCRdb's copy has only in-frame clones and lacks some. The sample records about 59,000 clones, over 85% being singletons. The sample consisted of CD8+ T cells from peripheral blood mononuclear cells, taken in the third trimester of pregnancy. These receptors all come from a female donor with multiple sclerosis, enrolled in a pregnancy study.

V gene TRBV5-1 combines with J gene TRBJ2-1; 13 bases match TRBD2. The V gene's germline CDR1 is SGHRS and CDR2 YFSETQ. CDR3 size: 17 residues. J lost 0 bases, V lost 4 bases, and 4 bases had no gene match. In DNA, the CDR3 is TGCGCCAGCAGCCCCCGGACTAGCGGGAGCTCCTACAATGAGCAGTTCTTC. Its translation is CASSPRTSGSSYNEQFF.

The genes are TRBV2 and TRBJ2-1; D is ambiguous. Trimming stripped 10 bases from V and 0 bases from J, with 13 bases between. This CDR3 spans 14 amino acids. Germline CDR1 is SNHLY and CDR2 is FYNNEI. CDR3 region: CAILRLGSYNEQFF. In DNA, the CDR3 is TGTGCCATCCTTAGACTGGGCTCCTACAATGAGCAGTTCTTC.

The chain uses TRBV10-3 and TRBJ1-5, with a possible D match to TRBD1 (6 bases). This CDR3 comprises 12 residues. The germline V and J ends were trimmed by 8 bases and 7 bases, with 12 bases remaining between them. CDR1 is ENHRY, CDR2 SYGVKD, per germline. As DNA, the CDR3 is TGTGCCATCGGGGGCCCAGGACAGCCCCAGCATTTT. Encoded protein: CAIGGPGQPQHF.

This sequence joins TRBV27 and TRBJ1-1; D remains ambiguous. This CDR3 contains 14 residues. The ends were cut back, 5 bases at V and 2 bases at J, with 12 bases in the middle. CDR1 MNHEY and CDR2 SMNVEV come from the germline V gene (reference sequence). The CDR3 nucleotides read TGTGCCAGCAGTCCGATCGAAACAAACACTGAAGCTTTCTTT. Protein product: CASSPIETNTEAFF.

This clone was observed a single time. The gene calls are TRBV5-1 and TRBJ2-5; D ambiguous. V lost 7 bases, J lost 1 base, and 11 bases lay in between. This CDR3 spans 13 amino acids. Per the germline V gene, CDR1 is SGHRS and CDR2 is YFSETQ. The DNA of the CDR3 is TGCGCCAGCGGCAGACACTCCCAAGAGACCCAGTACTTC. It is translated as CASGRHSQETQYF.

CDR3 bases: TGTGCCAGCAGTTTATCCGGGAATGAGCAGTTCTTC. Translation gives CASSLSGNEQFF. The V call is TRBV27, the J call TRBJ2-1, with D unresolved. The length of the CDR3 is 12 residues. Trimming shortened V by 0 bases and J by 7 bases, and 4 bases separated the two germline ends. Germline lookup yields CDR1 MNHEY and CDR2 SMNVEV (reference sequence).

This rearrangement joins TRBV27 to TRBJ2-7, with unresolved D. The CDR3 is made up of 13 amino acids. Germline V gene sequence: CDR1 MNHEY, CDR2 SMNVEV (reference sequence). The ends were cut back, 4 bases at V and 2 bases at J, with 9 bases in the middle. The CDR3 DNA sequence: TGTGCCAGCAGTTCTTACCGGGCCTACGAGCAGTACTTC. Protein: CASSSYRAYEQYF.

The genes are TRBV7-9 and TRBJ2-3, with TRBD2 as a possible D gene (7 bases). Germline CDR1 SEHNR, CDR2 FQNEAQ (reference sequence). This CDR3 contains 17 residues. Trimming removed 5 bases at V and 3 bases at J, with 21 bases between. In nucleotides, the CDR3 is TGTGCCAGCAGCCCCCGTTTGGGGGGGGGCGCGACAGATACGCAGTATTTT. It codes for CASSPRLGGGATDTQYF.

V usage is TRBV2 and J usage is TRBJ2-1; 10 bases line up with TRBD1. V shed 1 base and J 1 base; nucleotides not matched to a gene: 1. Germline V gene data show CDR1 as SNHLY and CDR2 as FYNNEI. This CDR3 has 16 residues. The CDR3 region has the DNA TGTGCCAGCAGTGAAGGGACAGGGGGGTCCTACAATGAGCAGTTCTTC. This codes for CASSEGTGGSYNEQFF.

This chain links TRBV5-1 with TRBJ2-5; perhaps TRBD1 as D (6 bases). Between the trimmed V and J ends, which lost 1 base and 7 bases, there was a span of 11 bases. Per the germline V gene, CDR1 is SGHRS and CDR2 is YFSETQ. The CDR3 spans 13 residues. The CDR3 spells CASSLQQGGTQYF. The CDR3 coding sequence is TGCGCCAGCAGCTTGCAACAGGGCGGGACCCAGTACTTC.

The CDR3 protein is CAWSVRSEQYF. CDR3 sequence (DNA): TGTGCCTGGAGTGTACGGTCCGAGCAGTACTTC. V is TRBV30 and J is TRBJ2-7, with unresolved D. The CDR3 is 11 amino acids. Trimming stripped 0 bases from V and 6 bases from J, with 6 bases between. The germline V gene encodes CDR1 GTSNPN and CDR2 SVGIG (reference sequence). Full variable domain (rest looked up from reference TRBV30 and TRBJ2-7): SQTIHQWPATLVQPVGSPLSLECTVEGTSNPNLYWYRQAAGRGLQLLFYSVGIGQISSEVPQNLSASRPQDRQFILSSKKLLLSDSGFYLCAWSVRSEQYFGPGTRLTVT.

V and J are TRBV9 and TRBJ2-7; D possibly corresponds to TRBD2 (5 bases). The ends were cut back, 3 bases at V and 4 bases at J, with 20 bases in the middle. The CDR3 runs to 16 residues. Germline V gives CDR1 SGDLS, CDR2 YYNGEE. Here the CDR3 reads CASSASEGQASYEQYF. The CDR3 DNA is TGTGCCAGCAGCGCCAGTGAGGGCCAAGCGAGTTACGAGCAGTACTTC. Filled out from reference TRBV9 and TRBJ2-7, the complete variable domain reads DSGVTQTPKHLITATGQRVTLRCSPRSGDLSVYWYQQSLDQGLQFLIQYYNGEERAKGNILERFSAQQFPDLHSELNLSSLELGDSALYFCASSASEGQASYEQYFGPGTRLTVT.

The chain is built from TRBV19 and TRBJ1-1; D unresolved. The CDR3 is 14 residues long. Trimming took 3 bases from V and 0 from J, leaving 8 bases between them. Germline V gene data show CDR1 as LNHDA and CDR2 as SQIVND (reference sequence). For the CDR3, the DNA is TGTGCCAGTAGTATCAGTCCCGTGAACACTGAAGCTTTCTTT. It translates to CASSISPVNTEAFF.

This chain uses TRBV28 with TRBJ2-2, with 9 bases matching TRBD1. CDR1 and CDR2 (germline): MDHEN, SYDVKM. The J segment lost 6 bases and the V segment lost 4 bases, leaving 12 bases of the junction unmatched. This CDR3 comprises 17 residues. The CDR3 region is CASSSGAGQGAAGELFF. The CDR3 coding sequence is TGTGCCAGCAGTTCAGGCGCGGGACAGGGAGCGGCCGGGGAGCTGTTTTTT. Full variable domain (remainder filled in from reference TRBV28 and TRBJ2-2): DVKVTQSSRYLVKRTGEKVFLECVQDMDHENMFWYRQDPGLGLRLIYFSYDVKMKEKGDIPEGYSVSREKKERFSLILESASTNQTSMYLCASSSGAGQGAAGELFFGEGSRLTVL.

J is TRBJ2-1 and V is TRBV4-2, with D possibly being TRBD2 (5 bases). The CDR3 loop spans 17 amino acids. Per the germline V gene, CDR1 is LGHNA and CDR2 is YNFKEQ. V was pared by 0 bases and J by 0 bases, with 12 bases between. CDR3 nucleotide sequence: TGTGCCAGCAGCCAAGATCAGGACTCGAGCTCCTACAATGAGCAGTTCTTC. Protein product: CASSQDQDSSSYNEQFF.

The CDR3 DNA follows: TGTGCCAGCAGCTTAGTATCTACCTCCTACGAGCAGTACTTC. Translation: CASSLVSTSYEQYF. This sequence joins TRBV7-8 and TRBJ2-7; D unclear. This CDR3 spans 14 amino acids. V was clipped by 1 base and J by 0 bases, with 7 bases between them. Germline V gene data show CDR1 as SGHVS and CDR2 as FQNEAQ.

The chain has TRBV27 and TRBJ1-1; TRBD1 aligns across 7 bases. In germline, CDR1 is MNHEY, CDR2 SMNVEV (reference sequence). V was clipped by 1 base and J by 1 base; unmatched bases: 6. The CDR3 loop spans 16 amino acids. The CDR3 sequence: CASSLYGQVPNTEAFF. CDR3 bases: TGTGCCAGCAGTTTATACGGACAGGTACCGAACACTGAAGCTTTCTTT.

This clone was observed a single time. This chain links TRBV2 with TRBJ2-1; 10 bases align to TRBD2. CDR3 size: 18 residues. Unmatched junction bases numbered 13, after V lost 0 bases and J lost 8 bases. CDR1 is SNHLY and CDR2 is FYNNEI in the germline V gene. The CDR3 DNA reads as TGTGCCAGCAGTGAAGCGCTTCTGGCTAGCGGGAGTACGGATGAGCAGTTCTTC. Amino acids: CASSEALLASGSTDEQFF.

A few counts support this clone. The chain links TRBV30 to TRBJ1-1; D is possibly TRBD1 (5 bases). V lost 4 bases to trimming and J lost 2 bases, with 20 bases between them. This CDR3 has 16 residues. Germline values: CDR1 GTSNPN, CDR2 SVGIG (reference sequence). CDR3 coding DNA: TGTGCCTGGAAGCCCCCACCAGACAGAGTTAACACTGAAGCTTTCTTT. It encodes CAWKPPPDRVNTEAFF.

The rearrangement joins TRBV7-2 to TRBJ2-3, with D possibly being TRBD2 (5 bases). The ends were cut back, 0 bases at V and 11 bases at J, with 9 bases in the middle. CDR3 size: 12 residues. Germline V lookup: CDR1 SGHTA, CDR2 FQGNSA. CDR3 residues: CASSLAEREQYF. The CDR3 DNA reads TGTGCCAGCAGCTTAGCCGAACGGGAGCAGTATTTT.

V gene TRBV19 combines with J gene TRBJ2-7; 13 bases agree with TRBD2. CDR1 is LNHDA, CDR2 SQIVND, per germline (reference sequence). The CDR3 covers 16 residues. The J segment lost 0 bases and the V segment lost 4 bases, leaving 3 bases of the junction unmatched. The CDR3 DNA reads as TGTGCCAGTAGTAGGGGACTAGCGGGGCCCTCCTACGAGCAGTACTTC. Protein sequence: CASSRGLAGPSYEQYF.

The chain carries TRBV19 and TRBJ2-7, with D uncertain. The germline V and J ends were trimmed by 5 bases and 4 bases, with 18 bases remaining between them. The germline gives CDR1 LNHDA, CDR2 SQIVND (reference sequence). CDR3 length equals 15 residues. CDR3 loop: CASSATIAVGYEQYF. CDR3 DNA sequence: TGTGCCAGTAGTGCTACAATAGCCGTGGGTTACGAGCAGTACTTC. The full variable domain, rest sourced from reference TRBV19 and TRBJ2-7, is DGGITQSPKYLFRKEGQNVTLSCEQNLNHDAMYWYRQDPGQGLRLIYYSQIVNDFQKGDIAEGYSVSREKKESFPLTVTSAQKNPTAFYLCASSATIAVGYEQYFGPGTRLTVT.

This rearrangement joins TRBV6-1 to TRBJ2-7; tentatively, D is TRBD2 (6 bases). With 5 bases removed from V and 1 base from J, the gap between germline ends came to 21 bases. Germline V CDR1 and CDR2: MNHNS, SASEGT. The CDR3 runs 17 residues. CDR3 bases: TGTGCCAGCAGTCAAGACCCCGGGACTGGGGTGTCCTACGAGCAGTACTTC. Protein product: CASSQDPGTGVSYEQYF.

V gene TRBV19 combines with J gene TRBJ2-1; 11 nucleotides align to TRBD2. J was trimmed by 1 base and V by 0 bases; bases with no gene match: 8. The CDR3 has 19 amino acids. Germline V gives CDR1 LNHDA, CDR2 SQIVND (reference sequence). This CDR3 is CASSIDVLAGGGSYNEQFF. DNA for the CDR3: TGTGCCAGTAGTATAGATGTCCTAGCGGGAGGTGGGTCCTACAATGAGCAGTTCTTC.

J is TRBJ1-1 and V is TRBV27, with TRBD1 matching over 10 bases. V was clipped by 2 bases and J by 3 bases; unmatched bases: 6. Germline loops: CDR1 MNHEY, CDR2 SMNVEV (reference sequence). The CDR3 loop spans 16 amino acids. CDR3 sequence (DNA): TGTGCCAGCAGTTTAATCCCGACAGGGGGCTACACTGAAGCTTTCTTT. It is translated as CASSLIPTGGYTEAFF.